A selection of T cell receptor beta chains follows, all from one sample in a study of control samples from healthy donors and cancer patients. Using immunoSEQ multiplex PCR, the repertoire was profiled, and TCRdb retains in-frame clones only, with some absent. In the table there are around 86,000 clones, approximately 90% of which are singletons. Sequenced: PBMCs. Source of these receptors: a woman aged 55-70 years with head and neck cancer. CDR3s include the opening cysteine and the closing phenylalanine or tryptophan. The D gene is left open where the match is weak. Size tells how often a clone was seen (once, few, many) or the class of an expanded clone, and some rows leave it out.

.,TRBV4-1,TRBJ2-3,TRBD1,CASSPDRARTDTQYF,TGCGCCAGCAGCCCGGACAGGGCACGAACAGATACGCAGTATTTT
.,TRBV6-5,TRBJ2-7,.,CASSLGPISEQYF,TGTGCCAGCTCTTTGGGCCCGATATCCGAGCAGTACTTC
once,TRBV24-1,TRBJ2-3,TRBD1,CATSDPRRGRGTDTQYF,TGTGCCACCAGTGATCCCCGCAGGGGGCGAGGCACAGATACGCAGTATTTT
.,TRBV11-2,TRBJ2-7,TRBD2,CASTKREYEQYF,TGTGCCAGCACCAAGCGGGAGTACGAGCAGTACTTC
.,TRBV27,TRBJ2-7,.,CASSLTRSYEQYF,TGTGCCAGCAGTTTGACACGGTCCTACGAGCAGTACTTC
.,TRBV4-1,TRBJ1-2,TRBD1,CASSQAGTGASYGYTF,TGCGCCAGCAGCCAAGCCGGGACAGGAGCTTCCTATGGCTACACCTTC
.,TRBV29-1,TRBJ2-3,TRBD1,CSVEGQGRPDTQYF,TGCAGCGTTGAAGGACAGGGTCGGCCAGATACGCAGTATTTT
.,TRBV7-8,TRBJ2-2,.,CASSLWDTGELFF,TGTGCCAGCAGCTTATGGGACACCGGGGAGCTGTTTTTT
.,TRBV18,TRBJ1-5,.,CASSRGQDGNQPQHF,TGTGCCAGCTCACGGGGTCAGGACGGCAATCAGCCCCAGCATTTT
.,TRBV19,TRBJ1-2,.,CASGISDNYGYTF,TGTGCCAGTGGTATATCGGATAACTATGGCTACACCTTC
.,TRBV12-3/TRBV12-4,TRBJ2-1,TRBD2,CASTLALAGMFF,TGTGCCAGCACCCTTGCACTAGCGGGAATGTTCTTC
.,TRBV12-3/TRBV12-4,TRBJ1-2,.,CASSLSGNYGYTF,TGTGCCAGCAGTTTGTCAGGAAACTATGGCTACACCTTC